Presented here are 15 T cell receptor beta chains from one specimen sequenced in a study of CD8 T cells in Susac syndrome. Random hexamers served to reverse transcribe about 0.45 to 1 ug RNA. TCRdb called the immunoSEQ multiplex PCR reads again in MiXCR, with one record for every CDR3 protein. Of roughly 200,000 distinct CDR3 sequences listed, roughly 91% are singletons. The source material was CD4+ T cells from PBMCs. Receptors were obtained from a human donor with Susac syndrome.

The CDR3 DNA follows: TGTGCCAGTAATCCGGGCCGGGACACGGCTAGGGACATTCAGTACTTC. Translating it yields CASNPGRDTARDIQYF. The chain combines TRBV19 with TRBJ2-4, with D possibly matching TRBD1 (6 bases). With 7 bases removed from V and 8 bases from J, the gap between germline ends came to 24 bases. Germline assignment: CDR1 LNHDA and CDR2 SQIVND (reference sequence). The CDR3 has 16 residues.

As regards this clonotype: One end of the junction does not line up with germline, which may come from a read error. The chain combines TRBV19 with TRBJ1-3; D not resolved. The V gene's germline CDR1 is LNHDA and CDR2 SQIVND (reference sequence). This CDR3 region has 15 residues. The CDR3 nucleotides read TGTGCCAGTTCCAAGGACCCACGCTCTGAAAACACCATATATTTT. Its translation is CASSKDPRSENTIYF.

The chain uses TRBV27 and TRBJ1-3; D is ambiguous. The CDR3 runs to 13 residues. V dropped 2 bases and J dropped 1 base, with 3 bases sitting between them. Germline lookup yields CDR1 MNHEY and CDR2 SMNVEV (reference sequence). CDR3 amino acids: CASSLRSGNTIYF. The CDR3 nucleotides are TGTGCCAGCAGTTTAAGATCTGGAAACACCATATATTTT.

The chain couples TRBV4-2 to TRBJ2-3, with D uncertain. The germline CDR1 and CDR2 sequences are LGHNA and YNFKEQ. Deletions cut 1 base from V and 7 bases from J, with 6 bases between. This CDR3 has 12 amino acids. The chain's CDR3 is CASSQVGNTQYF. As DNA, the CDR3 is TGTGCCAGCAGCCAAGTTGGGAATACGCAGTATTTT.

The chain links TRBV7-2 to TRBJ2-1; a possible D gene is TRBD2 (6 bases). The CDR3 spans 19 residues. Germline-derived CDR1 and CDR2 are SGHTA and FQGNSA. V was shortened by 2 bases and J by 0 bases, with 20 bases between the two germline ends. DNA of the CDR3: TGTGCCAGCAGCTTACCCCCCCCTGGAGGGAAGAGCTCCTACAATGAGCAGTTCTTC. Its translation: CASSLPPPGGKSSYNEQFF.

The chain employs TRBV6-5 and TRBJ1-1; D gene uncertain. CDR3 length: 13 amino acids. CDR1 is MNHEY, CDR2 SVGAGI, per germline. Trimming removed 3 bases from V and 5 bases from J, with 10 bases in between. CDR3 region: CASSYERGTEAFF. The CDR3 DNA sequence: TGTGCCAGCAGTTATGAACGGGGAACTGAAGCTTTCTTT.

This clonotype has only one observation. The rearrangement links TRBV27 to TRBJ2-4; 10 bases are shared with TRBD1. The V gene end was trimmed by 5 bases and the J gene end by 0 bases; junction bases not matched to a gene: 10. The CDR3 length is 18 residues. CDR1 is MNHEY, CDR2 SMNVEV, per germline (reference sequence). The CDR3, as DNA: TGTGCCAGCAGTCCAACCGGGACAGGGGCCTTAGCCAAAAACATTCAGTACTTC. As protein: CASSPTGTGALAKNIQYF.

The chain uses TRBV5-1 and TRBJ2-7; 9 nucleotides agree with TRBD1. The ends lost 3 bases at V and 1 base at J; junction bases unmatched: 2. The CDR3 spans 14 residues. CDR1 SGHRS and CDR2 YFSETQ come from the germline V gene. The CDR3 loop is CASSYRGPSYEQYF. CDR3 nucleotides: TGCGCCAGCAGCTACAGGGGGCCGTCCTACGAGCAGTACTTC.

The chain employs TRBV15 and TRBJ2-7; TRBD1 might be the D (6 bases). CDR3 length: 15 amino acids. Germline CDR1 and CDR2: LNHNV and YYDKDF (reference sequence). The V end lost 0 bases, the J end lost 4 bases, and 13 bases lay between the germline ends. In DNA form, the CDR3 reads TGTGCCACCAGCAGAGATACAGGGAGAATTTACGAGCAGTACTTC. It translates to CATSRDTGRIYEQYF.

This chain uses TRBV11-3 with TRBJ2-2; 7 bases match TRBD2. This CDR3 region has 17 residues. From germline, CDR1 is SGHNT and CDR2 YENEEA. J was trimmed by 0 bases and V by 6 bases; bases with no gene match: 10. The CDR3 is CASRDGLEVANTGELFF. For the CDR3, the DNA is TGTGCCAGCAGGGACGGACTAGAAGTAGCGAACACCGGGGAGCTGTTTTTT.

The chain recombines TRBV6-5 with TRBJ1-4, with 10 bases matching TRBD1. J lost 8 bases, V lost 6 bases, and 9 bases had no gene match. The CDR3 runs 15 residues. CDR1 MNHEY and CDR2 SVGAGI come from the germline V gene. CDR3 in amino acids: CASRRFGTGDEKLFF. The DNA of the CDR3 is TGTGCCAGCAGACGATTCGGGACAGGGGACGAAAAACTGTTTTTT.

The chain is built from TRBV20-1 and TRBJ2-7, with D possibly TRBD1 on 5 matching bases. The CDR3 covers 13 residues. The ends were cut back, 4 bases at V and 5 bases at J, with 15 bases in the middle. The germline gives CDR1 DFQATT, CDR2 SNEGSKA (reference sequence). DNA for the CDR3: TGCAGTGCTATCCCAGGGATGGGCGACGAGCAGTACTTC. Protein product: CSAIPGMGDEQYF.

This clonotype was counted a single time. The CDR3 sequence: CASRWTGPVEQYF. In DNA form, the CDR3 reads TGTGCCAGCAGATGGACAGGCCCGGTCGAGCAGTACTTC. V and J are TRBV2 and TRBJ2-7; 7 positions agree with TRBD1. This CDR3 is built from 13 residues. CDR1 and CDR2 from the germline V gene are SNHLY and FYNNEI. V lost 6 bases and J lost 6; bases outside the gene matches: 8.

The J gene is TRBJ1-1, the V gene TRBV27, with D possibly being TRBD1 (5 bases). The V end lost 1 base, the J end lost 0 bases, and 9 bases lay between the germline ends. In germline, CDR1 is MNHEY, CDR2 SMNVEV (reference sequence). This CDR3 spans 15 amino acids. The CDR3 sequence: CASSLLGTVNTEAFF. The CDR3 DNA sequence: TGTGCCAGCAGTTTATTGGGGACGGTGAACACTGAAGCTTTCTTT.

This clonotype was seen a single time. The chain has TRBV20-1 and TRBJ1-1; 7 nucleotides agree with TRBD1. V shed 7 bases and J 4 bases; nucleotides not matched to a gene: 6. From germline, CDR1 is DFQATT and CDR2 SNEGSKA (reference sequence). The CDR3 has 12 amino acids. The CDR3 DNA follows: TGCAGTGTCCGGACAGGTATCACTGAAGCTTTCTTT. This translates into CSVRTGITEAFF.